This TCR beta chain appears in the sequencing data of a study of blood T cell repertoires in COVID-19. Study at large: Sites across the United States, Italy and Spain contributed samples from acute and convalescent COVID-19. The cDNA or gDNA used as material had been derived from T cells, B-cell-depleted T cells, or PBMCs.

J lost 5 bases, V lost 0 bases, and 7 bases had no gene match. This CDR3 has 15 residues. CDR1 is SGHRS and CDR2 is YFSETQ in the germline V gene. As processed by the authors: Amplification of reference gene primers provided the estimated nucleated cell counts. The assay was immunoSEQ multiplex PCR, and TCRdb's table has in-frame clones only and misses some. The V and J calls and the clone size are those of that table, but D and trimming were determined from the DNA. The data hold about 160,000 clones, with roughly 88% observed a single time. The sequence derives from a man younger than 35 with acute or convalescent COVID-19. This chain joins TRBV5-1 and TRBJ2-5, with 7 bases identical to TRBD2. The sequencing sample was made of peripheral blood. CDR3 coding DNA: TGCGCCAGCAGCTTGGAGGGCGGGAGATGGGAGACCCAGTACTTC. This gives the protein CASSLEGGRWETQYF.